The 16 T cell receptor beta chains in this list originate from one sample, sequenced in a study of breast tumors, draining lymph nodes, adjacent tissues. TCRdb independently ran MiXCR on the multiplex PCR reads; one entry per CDR3 protein. The sample lists under 80,000 distinct CDR3 sequences; 40% to 55% were seen once. The sample comprised breast tumor tissue. The receptor source for this set is a female donor with breast cancer. Some clones in this sample may be carry-over from other donors' samples.

This clonotype appeared many times. Its ends do not fully match the called genes, so a read error is possible. The gene calls are TRBV7-7 and TRBJ2-1; maybe TRBD2 (6 bases). The CDR3 contains 13 residues. From germline, CDR1 is SSHAT and CDR2 FNYEAQ (reference sequence). For the CDR3, the DNA is TGTGCTAGCAGCCGACTAGTGTCCGATGAGCAGTTCTTC. This codes for CASSRLVSDEQFF.

V usage is TRBV7-9 and J usage is TRBJ1-5; D unclear. V lost 6 bases, J lost 9 bases, and 21 bases lay in between. Looked up from germline, CDR1 is SEHNR and CDR2 is FQNEAQ (reference sequence). The CDR3 contains 15 residues. CDR3 amino acids: CASRPPVEGSGPQHF. CDR3 coding DNA: TGTGCCAGCAGACCACCTGTTGAGGGTAGCGGGCCCCAGCATTTT. The full variable domain, its missing parts supplied by reference TRBV7-9 and TRBJ1-5, is DTGVSQNPRHKITKRGQNVTFRCDPISEHNRLYWYRQTLGQGPEFLTYFQNEAQLEKSRLLSDRFSAERPKGSFSTLEIQRTEQGDSAMYLCASRPPVEGSGPQHFGDGTRLSIL.

This clonotype appeared once. The chain uses TRBV15 and TRBJ2-6, with TRBD2 as a possible D gene (5 bases). From germline, CDR1 is LNHNV and CDR2 YYDKDF (reference sequence). The CDR3 is 16 residues long. V dropped 0 bases and J dropped 1 base, with 7 bases sitting between them. The CDR3 coding sequence is TGTGCCACCAGCAGAGATTCGGGGTCTGGGGCCAACGTCCTGACTTTC. It encodes CATSRDSGSGANVLTF.

At least ten counts were recorded for this clonotype. The rearrangement joins TRBV7-2 to TRBJ2-4, with D tentatively TRBD2 (5 bases). CDR1 SGHTA and CDR2 FQGNSA come from the germline V gene. CDR3 length: 15 amino acids. V lost 6 bases, J lost 0 bases, and 12 bases lay in between. CDR3 residues: CASSLSGIAKNIQYF. As DNA, the CDR3 is TGTGCCAGCAGTCTAAGCGGAATAGCCAAAAACATTCAGTACTTC.

Ten or more counts support this clonotype. The chain couples TRBV11-3 to TRBJ2-1; D is possibly TRBD1 or TRBD2 (5 bases each). Trimming took 3 bases from V and 9 from J, leaving 21 bases between them. The CDR3 runs 16 residues. Per the germline V gene, CDR1 is SGHNT and CDR2 is YENEEA. This chain's CDR3 is CASSLGVDWGTGEQFF. The CDR3 nucleotides are TGTGCCAGCAGCTTGGGGGTGGACTGGGGAACAGGTGAGCAGTTCTTC. Complete variable domain (other parts from reference TRBV11-3 and TRBJ2-1): EAGVVQSPRYKIIEKKQPVAFWCNPISGHNTLYWYLQNLGQGPELLIRYENEEAVDDSQLPKDRFSAERLKGVDSTLKIQPAELGDSAVYLCASSLGVDWGTGEQFFGPGTRLTVL.

Many counts were recorded for this clonotype. This may be a read error: a much more frequent sequence differs by one nucleotide. The chain combines TRBV20-1 with TRBJ2-7; 9 bases line up with TRBD2. This CDR3 comprises 14 residues. Trimming cost V 5 bases and J 6 bases; bases outside gene matches: 11. Germline V CDR1 and CDR2: DFQATT, SNEGSKA (reference sequence). The CDR3 region has the DNA TGCAGTGCTCCCTCATCTAGCGGGACATCCGAGCAGTACTTC. This sequence encodes CSAPSSSGTSEQYF.

This clonotype was found a few times. The chain is built from TRBV28 and TRBJ2-1; 9 bases match TRBD2. The junction had 6 bases not matched to a gene; V was cut back by 6 bases and J by 0 bases. The germline CDR1 and CDR2 sequences are MDHEN and SYDVKM. CDR3 size: 16 residues. The CDR3 is CASSLAGASSYNEQFF. The CDR3 DNA follows: TGTGCCAGCAGCTTAGCGGGGGCATCCTCCTACAATGAGCAGTTCTTC. Based on the CDR3 plus reference TRBV28 and TRBJ2-1, the full variable domain is DVKVTQSSRYLVKRTGEKVFLECVQDMDHENMFWYRQDPGLGLRLIYFSYDVKMKEKGDIPEGYSVSREKKERFSLILESASTNQTSMYLCASSLAGASSYNEQFFGPGTRLTVL.

As concerns this clonotype: Being one base from a much bigger clone, this may be a read error. The V call is TRBV18, the J call TRBJ1-3; D call uncertain. This CDR3 region has 14 residues. The germline CDR1 and CDR2 sequences are KGHSH and LQKENI. The CDR3 coding sequence is TGTGCCAGCTCACCAGAAGCTTCTGAAAACACCATATATTTT. Its protein product is CASSPEASENTIYF.

About this clonotype: The CDR3 does not end in the conserved phenylalanine or tryptophan, so this is likely a read error. The CDR3 coding sequence is TGTGCCAGTAGTACCTATTTTAGCGGGAGCTCCCACGAGCAGTACTCC. It specifies CASSTYFSGSSHEQYS. The chain joins TRBV19 to TRBJ2-7, with 9 nucleotides matching TRBD2. Germline V CDR1 and CDR2: LNHDA, SQIVND (reference sequence). The CDR3 contains 16 residues.

A word on this clonotype: The DNA is omitted, as the CDR3 cannot be located on it reliably, and the CDR3 follows TCRdb's listing. CDR3 sequence: CASSFYICSARGRGTYNEQFF. J is TRBJ2-1 and V is TRBV11-3; the table's D call, TRBD2, has no DNA check behind it. Germline-derived CDR1 and CDR2 are SGHNT and YENEEA. The CDR3 totals 21 residues, both ends included.

This clonotype has ten or more counts. This rearrangement joins TRBV19 to TRBJ2-7, with unresolved D. The germline V gene encodes CDR1 LNHDA and CDR2 SQIVND (reference sequence). V gave up 5 bases and J gave up 5 bases, with 13 bases separating them. The CDR3 is 13 amino acids. CDR3 DNA sequence: TGTGCCAGTAGTGTGGTCCGTGGGGACGAGCAGTACTTC. Translation gives CASSVVRGDEQYF.

This clonotype was counted ten times or more. V gene TRBV2 combines with J gene TRBJ2-7; TRBD1 matches at 9 bases. The germline gives CDR1 SNHLY, CDR2 FYNNEI. This CDR3 contains 14 residues. J was trimmed by 4 bases and V by 3 bases; bases with no gene match: 4. CDR3 loop: CASSDKGQGYEQYF. The CDR3 DNA reads as TGTGCCAGCAGTGATAAGGGACAGGGTTACGAGCAGTACTTC.

The genes are TRBV9 and TRBJ1-5; no clear D gene. CDR3 size: 15 residues. Trimming removed 0 bases at V and 11 bases at J, with 18 bases between. Germline values: CDR1 SGDLS, CDR2 YYNGEE. Here the CDR3 DNA reads TGTGCCAGCAGCGTAGGAAGTACCTTACAAGAGACCCAGCATTTT. This translates into CASSVGSTLQETQHF.

This clonotype was observed many times. This rearrangement joins TRBV12-3 or TRBV12-4 to TRBJ2-1, with D maybe TRBD2 (6 bases). The CDR3 covers 11 residues. The ends were cut back, 5 bases at V and 15 bases at J, with 14 bases in the middle. The CDR3 coding sequence is TGTGCCAGCAGTGTCCGCGGAGGGCGGTTCTTC. Protein product: CASSVRGGRFF.

This clonotype has a count of ten or more. This chain uses TRBV5-8 with TRBJ2-7, with 9 bases matching TRBD1. This CDR3 contains 18 residues. Germline trimming cut 1 base from V and 1 base from J; bases unmatched to any gene: 12. CDR1 and CDR2 (germline): SGHTS, YDEGEE. Here the CDR3 reads CASSLFWGQGPESYEQYF. The CDR3 DNA is TGTGCCAGCAGCTTGTTCTGGGGACAGGGTCCCGAATCCTACGAGCAGTACTTC.

This clonotype was seen ten or more times. V usage is TRBV5-1 and J usage is TRBJ2-1, with 7 bases identical to TRBD1. Germline assignment: CDR1 SGHRS and CDR2 YFSETQ. This CDR3 is 16 amino acids long. Germline trimming cut 0 bases from V and 3 bases from J; bases unmatched to any gene: 6. CDR3 in DNA: TGCGCCAGCAGCTTGGGTTCGGCAGGGGGCTACAATGAGCAGTTCTTC. This sequence encodes CASSLGSAGGYNEQFF.